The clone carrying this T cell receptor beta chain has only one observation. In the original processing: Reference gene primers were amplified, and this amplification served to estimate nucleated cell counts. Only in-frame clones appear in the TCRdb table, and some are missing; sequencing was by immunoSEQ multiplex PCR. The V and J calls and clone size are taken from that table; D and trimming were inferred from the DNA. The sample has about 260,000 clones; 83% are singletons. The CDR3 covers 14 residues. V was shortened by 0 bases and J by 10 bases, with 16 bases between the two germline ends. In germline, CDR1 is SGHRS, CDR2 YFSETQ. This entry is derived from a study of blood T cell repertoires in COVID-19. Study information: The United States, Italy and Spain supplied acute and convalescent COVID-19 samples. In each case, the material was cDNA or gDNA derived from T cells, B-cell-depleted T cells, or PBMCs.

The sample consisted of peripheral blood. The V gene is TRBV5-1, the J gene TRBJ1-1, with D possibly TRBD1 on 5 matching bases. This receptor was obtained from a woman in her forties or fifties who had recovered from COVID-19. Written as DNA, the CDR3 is TGCGCCAGCAGCTTGGTACGTGTGGGGGGTGCAGCTTTCTTT. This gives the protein CASSLVRVGGAAFF.